These 18 T cell receptor beta chains were sequenced from one sample in a study of regulatory T cells in long-lasting Graves disease. Arm-PCR of CDR3 regions with iRepertoire HTBI primers generated TCR beta libraries. A single record per CDR3 protein comes from TCRdb applying MiXCR to the multiplex PCR reads. The data show about 530,000 distinct CDR3 sequences, 15% to 20% seen once. This sample's time point: newly diagnosed GD, antithyroid drugs for less than 3 months. RNA from PBMCs was the source of the TCR library. These same records also appear under a second study, on T cells in Graves' hyperthyroidism and ophthalmopathy.

The source was peripheral blood mononuclear cells (PBMCs), collected at new diagnosis, from a patient treated with antithyroid drugs. The receptors shown here come from a woman aged 40 to 65 with Graves disease.

This clonotype has just a few counts. The chain has TRBV10-3 and TRBJ1-6; D is perhaps TRBD1 (6 bases). V lost 4 bases and J 7 bases, leaving 17 bases between the germline ends. This CDR3 spans 16 amino acids. Germline lookup yields CDR1 ENHRY and CDR2 SYGVKD. The CDR3 nucleotides are TGTGCCATCAGTGGTGAGGGGGATTTTGGAAATTCACCCCTCCACTTT. This translates into CAISGEGDFGNSPLHF.

This clonotype was recorded a few times. The CDR3 DNA is TGCGCCAGCAGCGCAGACCCGGACCCTCAAGAGACCCAGTACTTC. Translating it yields CASSADPDPQETQYF. The chain has TRBV5-1 and TRBJ2-5; D unresolved. V lost 4 bases, J lost 2 bases, and 15 bases lay in between. Germline V gene sequence: CDR1 SGHRS, CDR2 YFSETQ. The CDR3 contains 15 residues.

This clonotype has only a few counts. The chain links TRBV10-3 to TRBJ2-2, with D possibly being TRBD1 or TRBD2 (6 bases each). The CDR3 has 15 residues. Between the trimmed V and J ends, which lost 6 bases and 1 base, there was a span of 12 bases. Germline CDR1 and CDR2: ENHRY and SYGVKD. DNA for the CDR3: TGTGCCATCAGAGGGGGGTCAGTGAACACCGGGGAGCTGTTTTTT. Its protein product is CAIRGGSVNTGELFF.

The chain carries TRBV4-1 and TRBJ1-6; 8 bases align to TRBD1. The CDR3 covers 14 residues. The J segment lost 9 bases and the V segment lost 1 base, leaving 2 bases of the junction unmatched. CDR1 is MGHRA and CDR2 is YSYEKL in the germline V gene. CDR3 bases: TGCGCCAGCAGCCAAGGACAGGGGATTTCACCCCTCCACTTT. Translation gives CASSQGQGISPLHF.

The chain has TRBV15 and TRBJ1-2, with D perhaps matching TRBD1 (5 bases). The CDR3 totals 13 residues. Trimming shortened V by 4 bases and J by 4 bases, and 10 bases separated the two germline ends. Germline-derived CDR1 and CDR2 are LNHNV and YYDKDF (reference sequence). The CDR3, as DNA: TGTGCCACCAGCAAGGGACGGGCCTATGGCTACACCTTC. Residues: CATSKGRAYGYTF.

CDR3 in DNA: TGCGCCAGCAGCCAAACCCTCCTAACAGGGGGCGGCGGTCAGCCCCAGCATTTT. Its translation is CASSQTLLTGGGGQPQHF. This chain links TRBV4-1 with TRBJ1-5, with 9 bases aligning to TRBD1. The CDR3 is 18 amino acids. Trimming cost V 2 bases and J 6 bases; bases outside gene matches: 14. Germline loops: CDR1 MGHRA, CDR2 YSYEKL.

The chain is built from TRBV7-9 and TRBJ1-4, with D perhaps matching TRBD1 (5 bases). Germline CDR1 reads SEHNR; CDR2 reads FQNEAQ (reference sequence). This CDR3 has 17 residues. Trimming took 2 bases from V and 2 from J, leaving 15 bases between them. CDR3 residues: CASSLNQRGGTNEKLFF. DNA of the CDR3: TGTGCCAGCAGCTTAAATCAACGGGGCGGGACTAATGAAAAACTGTTTTTT.

This clonotype was detected many times. The chain couples TRBV7-6 to TRBJ1-1; 7 positions match TRBD1. Trimming cost V 1 base and J 5 bases; bases outside gene matches: 7. Germline CDR1 is SGHVS and CDR2 is FNYEAQ. The CDR3 runs 15 residues. CDR3 loop: CASSLGQGDGTEAFF. The CDR3 DNA follows: TGTGCCAGCAGCTTAGGACAGGGAGATGGGACTGAAGCTTTCTTT.

Regarding this clonotype: The conserved phenylalanine or tryptophan is not found at the CDR3 terminus, so this likely reflects a read error. V is TRBV6-1 and J is TRBJ2-7; TRBD2 agrees at 8 bases. This CDR3 has 13 amino acids. CDR1 MNHNS and CDR2 SASEGT come from the germline V gene. The trim removed 4 bases at V and 5 bases at J, leaving 4 bases unmatched. The DNA of the CDR3 is TGTGCCAGCAGTGGTTGGCGGGAGGACGAGCAGTACCTC. Residues: CASSGWREDEQYL.

A word on this clonotype: A much larger clonotype is one base distant, so this may be a read error. The conserved phenylalanine or tryptophan is not found at the CDR3 terminus, so this likely reflects a read error. The rearrangement uses TRBV12-3 or TRBV12-4 and TRBJ1-1; D is perhaps TRBD1 (6 bases). Trimming cost V 1 base and J 5 bases, with 14 bases left between them. The CDR3 runs 15 residues. CDR3 coding DNA: TGTGCCAGCAGTTTAGTCGGGGGCCCGGGGACTGAAGCTTTCTCT. This codes for CASSLVGGPGTEAFS.

This clonotype was counted a few times. The rearrangement links TRBV27 to TRBJ2-5; 8 positions agree with TRBD2. There are 16 residues in the CDR3. Germline-derived CDR1 and CDR2 are MNHEY and SMNVEV (reference sequence). V shed 2 bases and J 4 bases; nucleotides not matched to a gene: 9. CDR3 in amino acids: CASSLRAGLGGETQYF. The CDR3 DNA reads TGTGCCAGCAGTTTAAGGGCGGGACTAGGGGGAGAGACCCAGTACTTC.

This clonotype was seen a handful of times. The CDR3 reads CASSTQGHEQYF. DNA of the CDR3: TGTGCCAGTAGTACCCAGGGCCACGAGCAGTACTTC. J is TRBJ2-7 and V is TRBV19; tentatively, D is TRBD1 (5 bases). Trimming removed 4 bases at V and 5 bases at J, with 9 bases between. The CDR3 sequence is 12 residues long. From germline, CDR1 is LNHDA and CDR2 SQIVND (reference sequence).

In this sample, this clonotype turned up many times. The rearrangement uses TRBV12-5 and TRBJ2-7; D unclear. Between the trimmed V and J ends, which lost 7 bases and 2 bases, there was a span of 6 bases. This CDR3 has 11 residues. The germline CDR1 and CDR2 sequences are LGHNT and FRNRAP. The CDR3 loop is CASAYTYEQYF. The CDR3 DNA is TGTGCTAGTGCTTACACCTACGAGCAGTACTTC.

This clonotype was detected only a few times. DNA of the CDR3: TGTGCCAGCAGTGAGGCCTCGGTGGGCCTTTATCAGCCCCAGCATTTT. As protein: CASSEASVGLYQPQHF. The V gene is TRBV19, the J gene TRBJ1-5, with D uncertain. The CDR3 length is 16 residues. Germline V gene data show CDR1 as LNHDA and CDR2 as SQIVND (reference sequence). V lost 9 bases to trimming and J lost 5 bases, with 23 bases between them.

The table lists this clonotype with many counts. The rearrangement joins TRBV11-3 to TRBJ2-5, with 12 bases matching TRBD2. The CDR3 extends over 15 amino acids. In germline, CDR1 is SGHNT, CDR2 YENEEA. With V trimmed by 5 bases and J by 5 bases, 6 bases remained unmatched. The DNA for the CDR3 is TGTGCCAGCAGCCCCCCCGGACTAGCGGGGGAGACCCAGTACTTC. Protein: CASSPPGLAGETQYF. The entire variable domain, with the rest obtained from reference TRBV11-3 and TRBJ2-5, is as follows: EAGVVQSPRYKIIEKKQPVAFWCNPISGHNTLYWYLQNLGQGPELLIRYENEEAVDDSQLPKDRFSAERLKGVDSTLKIQPAELGDSAVYLCASSPPGLAGETQYFGPGTRLLVL.

The CDR3: CASSLIRDAGYGYTF. The CDR3 region has the DNA TGTGCCAGCAGCTTAATAAGGGACGCCGGGTATGGCTACACCTTC. The chain combines TRBV7-3 with TRBJ1-2; TRBD1 might be the D (5 bases). Germline CDR1 and CDR2: SGHTA and FQGTGA. The CDR3 sequence is 15 residues long. V was trimmed by 1 base and J by 5 bases, leaving 14 bases between them.

This clonotype was seen at least ten times. This chain uses TRBV6-1 with TRBJ2-2; D perhaps matches TRBD2 (6 bases). CDR1 and CDR2 from the germline V gene are MNHNS and SASEGT. This CDR3 contains 15 residues. The V and J ends lost 1 base and 5 bases respectively, with 11 bases between them. The CDR3 protein is CASSEEISGTGELFF. The CDR3 coding sequence is TGTGCCAGCAGTGAAGAAATTAGCGGAACCGGGGAGCTGTTTTTT.

As for this clonotype: This may be a read error, as it is one base from a much larger clone. This chain connects TRBV30 to TRBJ2-5; no definite D call. TRBJ2-1 explains the end of the DNA better; the J call may be wrong. There are 13 residues in the CDR3. Germline CDR1 reads GTSNPN; CDR2 reads SVGIG (reference sequence). The CDR3 DNA reads as TGTGCCTGGGACCCAAGCACCGGAGAGACCCAGTTCTTC. Its translation: CAWDPSTGETQFF.